One sample yielded the 27 T cell receptor beta chains listed below, sequenced in a study of T cells in Graves' hyperthyroidism and ophthalmopathy. TCR beta CDR3 regions were amplified from RNA. The HTBI set primed first-round TCR CDR3 RT-PCR. One entry per CDR3 protein, called by TCRdb with MiXCR from the multiplex PCR reads. The sample contains over 250,000 distinct CDR3 sequences, around 22% of which appear only once. The source material was blood. The receptors originated from a man aged 30-40 years with Graves' ophthalmopathy.

This clonotype was found many times. J is TRBJ1-1 and V is TRBV2, with TRBD1 matching 10 bases. This CDR3 region has 14 residues. The V segment lost 8 bases and the J segment 6 bases; nucleotides outside the gene matches: 9. The V gene's germline CDR1 is SNHLY and CDR2 FYNNEI. CDR3 bases: TGTGCCAGCGGGAGCGACAGGGGGCTTCCTGAAGCTTTCTTT. Its protein product is CASGSDRGLPEAFF.

The genes are TRBV12-3 or TRBV12-4 and TRBJ2-2, with D tentatively TRBD1 or TRBD2 (5 bases each). The V end lost 7 bases, the J end lost 4 bases, and 13 bases lay between the germline ends. The length of the CDR3 is 14 residues. CDR3 coding DNA: TGTGCCAGCATAGTGGGGACCGCCACCGGGGAGCTGTTTTTT. Protein: CASIVGTATGELFF.

The sample holds many counts of this clonotype. The chain combines TRBV5-1 with TRBJ2-2, with D unclear. CDR3 length: 11 amino acids. Trimming removed 4 bases from V and 9 bases from J, with 7 bases in between. CDR1 is SGHRS, CDR2 YFSETQ, per germline. The CDR3 reads CASSPNWELFF. The CDR3 DNA reads as TGCGCCAGCAGCCCCAATTGGGAGCTGTTTTTT.

In this sample, this clonotype turned up many times. J is TRBJ2-1 and V is TRBV30, with a possible D match to TRBD2 (5 bases). V was pared by 0 bases and J by 4 bases, with 10 bases between. Germline loops: CDR1 GTSNPN, CDR2 SVGIG (reference sequence). This CDR3 spans 14 amino acids. The CDR3 DNA follows: TGTGCCTGGAGTGTGGGTAGCGCTTACAATGAGCAGTTCTTC. It yields the protein CAWSVGSAYNEQFF.

The gene calls are TRBV20-1 and TRBJ1-5, with D uncertain. This CDR3 spans 17 amino acids. In germline, CDR1 is DFQATT, CDR2 SNEGSKA (reference sequence). V was trimmed by 0 bases and J by 0 bases, leaving 15 bases between them. The CDR3 nucleotides are TGCAGTGCTAGAGATCATCGGGCATACCGTAGCAATCAGCCCCAGCATTTT. This gives the protein CSARDHRAYRSNQPQHF.

This clonotype has only a few counts. The genes are TRBV3-1 and TRBJ2-5; 11 nucleotides agree with TRBD2. From germline, CDR1 is LGHDT and CDR2 YNNKEL (reference sequence). V was clipped by 3 bases and J by 5 bases; unmatched bases: 11. This CDR3 has 17 amino acids. The CDR3 sequence is CASSHSLAGGLQETQYF. CDR3 DNA: TGTGCCAGCAGCCATTCCCTAGCGGGAGGTTTACAGGAGACCCAGTACTTC.

The rearrangement uses TRBV14 and TRBJ2-7, with 16 bases identical to TRBD2. Trimming at V came to 1 base and at J to 9 bases, leaving 6 bases not matched to a gene. Germline V gene data show CDR1 as SGHDN and CDR2 as FVKESK. The CDR3 covers 16 residues. The CDR3 nucleotides read TGTGCCAGCAGCCAAGCCGGGACTAGCGGGAGGGCCCGGCAGTACTTC. This encodes CASSQAGTSGRARQYF.

This clonotype occurred many times. The chain couples TRBV20-1 to TRBJ2-7; 9 bases are a match to TRBD2. Germline-derived CDR1 and CDR2 are DFQATT and SNEGSKA (reference sequence). V dropped 5 bases and J dropped 6; count of bases not matched to a gene: 11. CDR3 length: 14 residues. The CDR3 nucleotides are TGCAGTGCTGAGCCGGTAGCGGGAGAGCGCGAGCAGTACTTC. Translating it yields CSAEPVAGEREQYF.

This clonotype was seen at least ten times. This chain joins TRBV7-2 and TRBJ2-3; weak D call: TRBD1 (6 bases). With 6 bases removed from V and 0 bases from J, the gap between germline ends came to 13 bases. Germline CDR1 SGHTA, CDR2 FQGNSA. The CDR3 is 15 residues long. CDR3 amino acids: CASSTPTGSTDTQYF. CDR3 DNA sequence: TGTGCCAGCAGTACTCCGACAGGCAGCACAGATACGCAGTATTTT.

Comments on this clonotype: A much larger clone differs by one base, so this may be a read error. The rearrangement joins TRBV11-1 to TRBJ2-7; D ambiguous. Trimming stripped 4 bases from V and 2 bases from J, with 18 bases between. Germline CDR1 SGHAT, CDR2 FQDESV (reference sequence). The CDR3 sequence is 16 residues long. DNA for the CDR3: TGTGCCAGCAGCTCCTATCCCAGATACAACCCCTACGAGCAGTACTTC. The encoded protein is CASSSYPRYNPYEQYF.

The chain uses TRBV6-2 or TRBV6-3 and TRBJ2-1; 13 nucleotides line up with TRBD2. CDR1 MNHEY and CDR2 SVGEGT come from the germline V gene. This CDR3 is built from 18 residues. V trimming: 4 bases; J trimming: 0 bases; junction bases outside the gene matches: 6. CDR3 in DNA: TGTGCCAGCAGTTCGGGACTAGCGGGGATCCCCTCCTACAATGAGCAGTTCTTC. Encoded protein: CASSSGLAGIPSYNEQFF.

This clonotype was seen a few times. The chain has TRBV14 and TRBJ2-1; no clear D. The length of the CDR3 is 16 residues. The V end lost 0 bases, the J end lost 0 bases, and 9 bases lay between the germline ends. Germline CDR1 is SGHDN and CDR2 is FVKESK. This CDR3 reads CASSQEFGPSYNEQFF. CDR3 bases: TGTGCCAGCAGCCAAGAGTTTGGACCCTCCTACAATGAGCAGTTCTTC. Filled out from reference TRBV14 and TRBJ2-1, the complete variable domain reads EAGVTQFPSHSVIEKGQTVTLRCDPISGHDNLYWYRRVMGKEIKFLLHFVKESKQDESGMPNNRFLAERTGGTYSTLKVQPAELEDSGVYFCASSQEFGPSYNEQFFGPGTRLTVL.

With regard to this clonotype: This may be a read error, as it is one base from a much larger clone. The chain carries TRBV7-8 and TRBJ2-7, with 7 bases that match TRBD2. The CDR3 is made up of 13 amino acids. From germline, CDR1 is SGHVS and CDR2 FQNEAQ. Germline trimming cut 5 bases from V and 2 bases from J; bases unmatched to any gene: 3. This chain's CDR3 is CASSAGLTYEQYF. The CDR3 coding sequence is TGTGCCAGCAGCGCGGGACTAACCTACGAGCAGTACTTC.

This clonotype came up many times. The chain combines TRBV7-2 with TRBJ2-7; perhaps TRBD2 as D (6 bases). The CDR3 totals 15 residues. The germline V and J ends were trimmed by 1 base and 4 bases, with 14 bases remaining between them. Germline V CDR1 and CDR2: SGHTA, FQGNSA. The CDR3 reads CASSLVPGERYEQYF. In DNA, the CDR3 is TGTGCCAGCAGCTTAGTACCGGGAGAGCGGTACGAGCAGTACTTC.

V is TRBV5-1 and J is TRBJ2-6; 8 bases match TRBD1. The CDR3 covers 17 residues. The V segment lost 6 bases and the J segment 0 bases; nucleotides outside the gene matches: 8. Germline CDR1 and CDR2: SGHRS and YFSETQ. The chain's CDR3 is CASNPGTGLSGANVLTF. CDR3 nucleotide sequence: TGCGCCAGCAACCCCGGGACAGGACTCTCTGGGGCCAACGTCCTGACTTTC.

This clonotype was detected a few times. This chain links TRBV11-2 with TRBJ2-7; either TRBD1 or TRBD2 may fit D (5 bases each). The V gene's germline CDR1 is SGHAT and CDR2 FQNNGV. With 7 bases removed from V and 0 bases from J, the gap between germline ends came to 10 bases. This CDR3 contains 13 residues. CDR3 residues: CASNAGSSYEQYF. The DNA for the CDR3 is TGTGCCAGCAACGCAGGGAGCTCCTACGAGCAGTACTTC.

This clonotype was seen at least ten times. V usage is TRBV3-1 and J usage is TRBJ2-1, with TRBD2 matching over 7 bases. This CDR3 contains 14 residues. V gave up 3 bases and J gave up 8 bases; unmatched junction bases: 7. Germline lookup yields CDR1 LGHDT and CDR2 YNNKEL (reference sequence). CDR3 DNA: TGTGCCAGCAGCCACTTAGGACTAGGGTATGAGCAGTTCTTC. Translating it yields CASSHLGLGYEQFF.

V gene TRBV12-3 or TRBV12-4 combines with J gene TRBJ2-3; 10 positions match TRBD1. The CDR3 covers 15 residues. V shed 5 bases, J shed 5 bases, and the junction held 7 bases outside the gene matches. The CDR3 DNA reads as TGTGCCAGCAGTCAAATAGGACAGGGGGGAGATACGCAGTATTTT. This codes for CASSQIGQGGDTQYF.

This clonotype was counted many times. The chain joins TRBV2 to TRBJ2-5, with a possible D match to TRBD1 (6 bases). V shed 6 bases and J shed 6 bases, with 17 bases lying between them. The CDR3 is 14 residues long. Germline CDR1 is SNHLY and CDR2 is FYNNEI. The chain's CDR3 is CASSLFGGGKTQYF. The DNA for the CDR3 is TGTGCCAGCAGCCTGTTTGGGGGCGGAAAGACCCAGTACTTC.

This rearrangement joins TRBV12-3 or TRBV12-4 to TRBJ1-2; the D is unclear. The length of the CDR3 is 14 residues. V was clipped by 1 base and J by 4 bases, with 10 bases between them. CDR3 residues: CASSLGDLSYGYTF. The CDR3 nucleotides are TGTGCCAGCAGTTTAGGGGATCTGAGCTATGGCTACACCTTC.

This clonotype occurred many times. This chain links TRBV2 with TRBJ1-5, with D uncertain. The CDR3 has 15 residues. Germline CDR1 and CDR2: SNHLY and FYNNEI. Deletions cut 3 bases from V and 9 bases from J, with 18 bases between. The DNA for the CDR3 is TGTGCCAGCAGTGATCGTCAGGCTAGCAGTGGGCCCCAGCATTTT. This sequence encodes CASSDRQASSGPQHF.

The V gene is TRBV29-1, the J gene TRBJ2-1, with 7 nucleotides matching TRBD2. Trimming removed 5 bases from V and 0 bases from J; junction bases left unmatched: 7. Germline loops: CDR1 SQVTM, CDR2 ANQGSEA. This CDR3 spans 15 amino acids. CDR3: CSVQLGGSSYNEQFF. CDR3 nucleotides: TGCAGCGTTCAGTTGGGCGGGAGCTCCTACAATGAGCAGTTCTTC.

This clonotype appeared many times. This rearrangement joins TRBV2 to TRBJ2-7; 10 nucleotides agree with TRBD1. The trim removed 7 bases at V and 3 bases at J, leaving 3 bases unmatched. CDR3 length equals 13 residues. Germline lookup yields CDR1 SNHLY and CDR2 FYNNEI. The CDR3 DNA follows: TGTGCCAGCATCTGGGACAGGGGCTACGAGCAGTACTTC. Protein: CASIWDRGYEQYF.

This chain connects TRBV9 to TRBJ2-7, with 7 bases identical to TRBD2. Germline V CDR1 and CDR2: SGDLS, YYNGEE. The V segment lost 0 bases and the J segment 6 bases; nucleotides outside the gene matches: 3. This CDR3 is built from 13 residues. CDR3 bases: TGTGCCAGCAGCGTAGGGGTAGCGGGCGAGCAGTACTTC. Translated, it gives CASSVGVAGEQYF.

This clonotype showed up many times. This chain joins TRBV11-3 and TRBJ1-1, with D possibly TRBD1 on 6 matching bases. V was clipped by 2 bases and J by 5 bases, with 15 bases between them. CDR1 SGHNT and CDR2 YENEEA come from the germline V gene. The CDR3 spans 15 residues. The CDR3 reads CASSLNLRGFTEAFF. In DNA, the CDR3 is TGTGCCAGCAGCTTAAACCTCAGGGGATTTACTGAAGCTTTCTTT.

The chain combines TRBV11-2 with TRBJ1-1, with D unclear. V gave up 1 base and J gave up 10 bases, with 10 bases separating them. The CDR3 is 12 amino acids. Germline V gives CDR1 SGHAT, CDR2 FQNNGV. CDR3 nucleotide sequence: TGTGCCAGCAGCTTAGCCCATGTTGGAGCTTTCTTT. This gives the protein CASSLAHVGAFF.

This clonotype was recorded a few times. The genes are TRBV19 and TRBJ1-1; possibly TRBD1 for D (5 bases). Germline V gene lookup returns CDR1 LNHDA and CDR2 SQIVND (reference sequence). CDR3 length: 13 residues. Trimming took off 0 bases at V and 11 bases at J, with 13 bases between the two ends. CDR3 protein: CASSIESGGGAFF. The CDR3 DNA is TGTGCCAGTAGTATAGAATCGGGTGGGGGGGCTTTCTTT.